Shown below are 2 T cell receptor beta chains from a single sample sequenced in a study of T cell responses to AZD1222 COVID-19 vaccine. The data were produced by immunoSEQ multiplex PCR, yet TCRdb's version contains in-frame clones alone and is incomplete. There are about 150,000 clones in the sample; about 94% occur only once, and under 6.5% lies in the top ten. The sequencing used peripheral blood, collected on day 0 of AZD1222 vaccination. The receptor source for this set is an adult in good health.

The chain employs TRBV6-5 and TRBJ1-4; 8 nucleotides agree with TRBD1. V shed 6 bases, J shed 8 bases, and the junction held 11 bases outside the gene matches. CDR3 length: 15 residues. CDR1 is MNHEY, CDR2 SVGAGI, per germline. The CDR3 DNA sequence: TGTGCCAGCAGCAAAGGACAGGGAGGGGGAGAAAAACTGTTTTTT. Its protein is CASSKGQGGGEKLFF.

The CDR3 DNA sequence: TGCAGCGTGAAAAGCGGTGACACAGATACGCAGTATTTT. It codes for CSVKSGDTDTQYF. The chain combines TRBV29-1 with TRBJ2-3; D may be TRBD2 (5 bases). Between the trimmed V and J ends, which lost 6 bases and 2 bases, there was a span of 12 bases. The CDR3 covers 13 residues. Germline V gives CDR1 SQVTM, CDR2 ANQGSEA.